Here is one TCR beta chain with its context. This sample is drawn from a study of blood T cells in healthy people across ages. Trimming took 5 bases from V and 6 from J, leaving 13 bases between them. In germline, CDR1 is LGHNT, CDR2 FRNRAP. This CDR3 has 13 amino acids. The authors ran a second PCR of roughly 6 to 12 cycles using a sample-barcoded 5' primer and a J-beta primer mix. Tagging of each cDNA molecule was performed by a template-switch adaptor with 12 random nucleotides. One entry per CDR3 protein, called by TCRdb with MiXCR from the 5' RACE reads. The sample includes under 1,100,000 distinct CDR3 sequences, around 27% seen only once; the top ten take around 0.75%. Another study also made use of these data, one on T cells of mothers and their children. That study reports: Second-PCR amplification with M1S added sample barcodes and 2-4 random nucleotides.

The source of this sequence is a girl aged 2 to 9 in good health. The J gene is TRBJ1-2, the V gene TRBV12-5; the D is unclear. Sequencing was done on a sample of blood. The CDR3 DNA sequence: TGTGCTAGTGGTCACGGAGGAAGGAATGGCTACACCTTC. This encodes CASGHGGRNGYTF.